This is a list of T cell receptor beta chains from one sample in a study of shared clonotypes between healthy human individuals. Sequencing was performed with immunoSEQ multiplex PCR; in TCRdb, only in-frame clones are kept and a portion is missing. The sample includes 2 million or so clones, approximately 95% of them seen just once. Material: naive CD8+ T cells sorted from blood. These receptors were taken from a young man in good health. The CDR3 runs from the conserved cysteine through the conserved F or W. The order of the fields is CDR3 length, J gene, D gene, V gene, clone size, CDR3 DNA, CDR3 protein. The D gene is left open where the match is weak. Clone size is shown for a subset of rows, as once, few, many or a class of expanded clone.

CDR3 length: 14
J gene: TRBJ2-5
D gene: .
V gene: TRBV9
clone size: .
CDR3 DNA: TGTGCCAGCAGCGTAGGAGGGTTCCTGGAGACCCAGTACTTC
CDR3 protein: CASSVGGFLETQYF

CDR3 length: 14
J gene: TRBJ1-5
D gene: .
V gene: TRBV9
clone size: .
CDR3 DNA: TGTGCCAGCAGCGTAGGGGGCGAGTATCAGCCCCAGCATTTT
CDR3 protein: CASSVGGEYQPQHF

CDR3 length: 15
J gene: TRBJ2-7
D gene: TRBD2
V gene: TRBV5-4
clone size: .
CDR3 DNA: TGTGCCAGCAGCTCTTCAAGCGGGAGACAGGACGAGCAGTACTTC
CDR3 protein: CASSSSSGRQDEQYF

CDR3 length: 15
J gene: TRBJ2-5
D gene: .
V gene: TRBV5-1
clone size: .
CDR3 DNA: TGCGCCAGCAGCCCCGCCAGGACGGGGCAAGAGACCCAGTACTTC
CDR3 protein: CASSPARTGQETQYF

CDR3 length: 14
J gene: TRBJ2-1
D gene: .
V gene: TRBV9
clone size: .
CDR3 DNA: TGTGCCAGCAGCCCTATGGGAGGAAACAATGAGCAGTTCTTC
CDR3 protein: CASSPMGGNNEQFF

CDR3 length: 14
J gene: TRBJ1-1
D gene: .
V gene: TRBV30
clone size: .
CDR3 DNA: TGTGCCTGGAGTGTGGGTCCCTTGGGCACTGAAGCTTTCTTT
CDR3 protein: CAWSVGPLGTEAFF

CDR3 length: 16
J gene: TRBJ1-5
D gene: .
V gene: TRBV30
clone size: .
CDR3 DNA: TGTGCCTGGGAAACTAATGGGGGGGGCACTAATCAGCCCCAGCATTTT
CDR3 protein: CAWETNGGGTNQPQHF

CDR3 length: 17
J gene: TRBJ2-1
D gene: .
V gene: TRBV10-3
clone size: .
CDR3 DNA: TGTGCCATCTCAGAGGTGGCAGGGGAACAGGCCTACAATGAGCAGTTCTTC
CDR3 protein: CAISEVAGEQAYNEQFF

CDR3 length: 18
J gene: TRBJ2-3
D gene: .
V gene: TRBV7-9
clone size: .
CDR3 DNA: TGTGCCAGCAGCTCGACGAATGGGGCGGGACTTAGCACAGATACGCAGTATTTT
CDR3 protein: CASSSTNGAGLSTDTQYF

CDR3 length: 14
J gene: TRBJ2-7
D gene: .
V gene: TRBV5-1
clone size: .
CDR3 DNA: TGCGCCAGCAGCCCGGGACTCTTTTCCTACGAGCAGTACTTC
CDR3 protein: CASSPGLFSYEQYF

CDR3 length: 13
J gene: TRBJ2-7
D gene: .
V gene: TRBV29-1
clone size: .
CDR3 DNA: TGCAGCGTTGTAGTAAGGGGATCCGCCGAGCAGTACTTC
CDR3 protein: CSVVVRGSAEQYF

CDR3 length: 14
J gene: TRBJ2-3
D gene: TRBD2
V gene: TRBV2
clone size: .
CDR3 DNA: TGTGCCAGCAGTGGGGCGGGGGACACAGATACGCAGTATTTT
CDR3 protein: CASSGAGDTDTQYF

CDR3 length: 11
J gene: TRBJ1-1
D gene: .
V gene: TRBV10-2
clone size: .
CDR3 DNA: TGCGCCAGCAGTGAAGGCCAAGAAGCTTTCTTT
CDR3 protein: CASSEGQEAFF

CDR3 length: 14
J gene: TRBJ2-7
D gene: .
V gene: TRBV6-5
clone size: .
CDR3 DNA: TGTGCCAGCAGTTCCTTTGAGGGCTCCGACGAGCAGTACTTC
CDR3 protein: CASSSFEGSDEQYF

CDR3 length: 14
J gene: TRBJ1-2
D gene: .
V gene: TRBV13
clone size: few
CDR3 DNA: TGTGCCAGCAGCTTAGGCCAATCTAACTATGGCTACACCTTC
CDR3 protein: CASSLGQSNYGYTF

CDR3 length: 13
J gene: TRBJ2-3
D gene: TRBD2
V gene: TRBV27
clone size: .
CDR3 DNA: TGTGCCAGCAGTCGACTAGCTCCAGATACGCAGTATTTT
CDR3 protein: CASSRLAPDTQYF

CDR3 length: 14
J gene: TRBJ2-7
D gene: TRBD1
V gene: TRBV5-1
clone size: .
CDR3 DNA: TGCGCCAGCAGCTTGGGGACAGGGGGCGCGGGGCAGTACTTC
CDR3 protein: CASSLGTGGAGQYF

CDR3 length: 14
J gene: TRBJ2-7
D gene: TRBD1
V gene: TRBV7-9
clone size: .
CDR3 DNA: TGTGCCAGCAGCCGTAGCACAGGGGACTACGAGCAGTACTTC
CDR3 protein: CASSRSTGDYEQYF

CDR3 length: 15
J gene: TRBJ2-7
D gene: .
V gene: TRBV18
clone size: .
CDR3 DNA: TGTGCCAGCTCACCTGCTGAGGGAAAGGGCTACGAGCAGTACTTC
CDR3 protein: CASSPAEGKGYEQYF

CDR3 length: 16
J gene: TRBJ1-5
D gene: TRBD1
V gene: TRBV27
clone size: .
CDR3 DNA: TGTGCCAGCAGTCCGTCCCAGGGGGATAGCAATCAGCCCCAGCATTTT
CDR3 protein: CASSPSQGDSNQPQHF

CDR3 length: 15
J gene: TRBJ1-1
D gene: .
V gene: TRBV7-8
clone size: .
CDR3 DNA: TGTGCCAGCAGCCCACCGGTGGAAATGAACACTGAAGCTTTCTTT
CDR3 protein: CASSPPVEMNTEAFF

CDR3 length: 15
J gene: TRBJ1-4
D gene: .
V gene: TRBV7-9
clone size: .
CDR3 DNA: TGTGCCAGCCGGGGAAGGGGCGCAACTAATGAAAAACTGTTTTTT
CDR3 protein: CASRGRGATNEKLFF

CDR3 length: 13
J gene: TRBJ2-7
D gene: TRBD1
V gene: TRBV15
clone size: .
CDR3 DNA: TGTGCCACCAGCAGTGGACAGGCCTACGAGCAGTACTTC
CDR3 protein: CATSSGQAYEQYF

CDR3 length: 13
J gene: TRBJ2-7
D gene: .
V gene: TRBV9
clone size: .
CDR3 DNA: TGTGCCAGCAGCCCCGGGGACTTCTACGAGCAGTACTTC
CDR3 protein: CASSPGDFYEQYF

CDR3 length: 16
J gene: TRBJ2-5
D gene: TRBD2
V gene: TRBV29-1
clone size: .
CDR3 DNA: TGCAGCGTTGATCGACTAGCGGGGGACTATCAAGAGACCCAGTACTTC
CDR3 protein: CSVDRLAGDYQETQYF

CDR3 length: 15
J gene: TRBJ2-7
D gene: TRBD2
V gene: TRBV4-3
clone size: .
CDR3 DNA: TGCGCCAGCAGCCAATATAGCGGGAGCGGGTACGAGCAGTACTTC
CDR3 protein: CASSQYSGSGYEQYF

CDR3 length: 14
J gene: TRBJ2-7
D gene: .
V gene: TRBV27
clone size: .
CDR3 DNA: TGTGCCAGCAGTTTGAAAGGCAGCCCCTACGAGCAGTACTTC
CDR3 protein: CASSLKGSPYEQYF

CDR3 length: 14
J gene: TRBJ2-5
D gene: .
V gene: TRBV13
clone size: .
CDR3 DNA: TGTGCCAGCAGTGCACTAGGAGGCGAAGAGACCCAGTACTTC
CDR3 protein: CASSALGGEETQYF

CDR3 length: 14
J gene: TRBJ2-7
D gene: .
V gene: TRBV25-1
clone size: .
CDR3 DNA: TGTGCCAGCAGTGATTGGGACACGTCCTACGAGCAGTACTTC
CDR3 protein: CASSDWDTSYEQYF

CDR3 length: 13
J gene: TRBJ2-7
D gene: .
V gene: TRBV6-5
clone size: .
CDR3 DNA: TGTGCCAGCAGTTACGGGTACAGCTACGAGCAGTACTTC
CDR3 protein: CASSYGYSYEQYF

CDR3 length: 16
J gene: TRBJ1-2
D gene: TRBD1
V gene: TRBV7-2
clone size: .
CDR3 DNA: TGTGCCAGCAGCCCCGCCCGACAGGGACAATCCTATGGCTACACCTTC
CDR3 protein: CASSPARQGQSYGYTF

CDR3 length: 14
J gene: TRBJ2-1
D gene: .
V gene: TRBV10-2
clone size: .
CDR3 DNA: TGCGCCAGCAGTGAGTGGGACGTTTACAATGAGCAGTTCTTC
CDR3 protein: CASSEWDVYNEQFF

CDR3 length: 13
J gene: TRBJ1-3
D gene: .
V gene: TRBV5-6
clone size: .
CDR3 DNA: TGTGCCAGCAGCTTGGGGAGAGGGGACACCATATATTTT
CDR3 protein: CASSLGRGDTIYF

CDR3 length: 16
J gene: TRBJ2-5
D gene: TRBD1
V gene: TRBV7-9
clone size: .
CDR3 DNA: TGTGCCAGCAGCTCAGCAGGTGGACAGGGGGAAGAGACCCAGTACTTC
CDR3 protein: CASSSAGGQGEETQYF

CDR3 length: 15
J gene: TRBJ2-7
D gene: .
V gene: TRBV4-3
clone size: .
CDR3 DNA: TGCGCCAGCAGCCAAGTATCCGGGGCTCCCTACGAGCAGTACTTC
CDR3 protein: CASSQVSGAPYEQYF

CDR3 length: 18
J gene: TRBJ2-3
D gene: TRBD2
V gene: TRBV28
clone size: .
CDR3 DNA: TGTGCCAGCAGCACCAGCTATGAACTAGCGGGGGACCCAGATACGCAGTATTTT
CDR3 protein: CASSTSYELAGDPDTQYF

CDR3 length: 15
J gene: TRBJ1-5
D gene: .
V gene: TRBV6-5
clone size: .
CDR3 DNA: TGTGCCAGCAGTTACTCGGCCTTGGGCTCTCAGCCCCAGCATTTT
CDR3 protein: CASSYSALGSQPQHF

CDR3 length: 12
J gene: TRBJ2-7
D gene: .
V gene: TRBV10-1
clone size: .
CDR3 DNA: TGCGCCAGCCCCTCAGGGGGGAAAGAGCAGTACTTC
CDR3 protein: CASPSGGKEQYF

CDR3 length: 14
J gene: TRBJ2-7
D gene: .
V gene: TRBV5-4
clone size: .
CDR3 DNA: TGTGCCAGCAGCTTATACGGGCCACTGGGGGAGCAGTACTTC
CDR3 protein: CASSLYGPLGEQYF

CDR3 length: 16
J gene: TRBJ2-7
D gene: .
V gene: TRBV7-9
clone size: .
CDR3 DNA: TGTGCCAGCAGCTCCTCCCGGGGACTCCGCTCCTACGAGCAGTACTTC
CDR3 protein: CASSSSRGLRSYEQYF

CDR3 length: 12
J gene: TRBJ2-1
D gene: .
V gene: TRBV2
clone size: .
CDR3 DNA: TGTGCCAGCAGTGGGTATAGCAATGAGCAGTTCTTC
CDR3 protein: CASSGYSNEQFF

CDR3 length: 15
J gene: TRBJ2-3
D gene: .
V gene: TRBV4-3
clone size: .
CDR3 DNA: TGCGCCAGCAGCCGCCTACTAGATACAACAGATACGCAGTATTTT
CDR3 protein: CASSRLLDTTDTQYF

CDR3 length: 15
J gene: TRBJ2-7
D gene: TRBD1
V gene: TRBV6-5
clone size: .
CDR3 DNA: TGTGCCAGCATGAGTCCCGGGACAGGAATTTACGAGCAGTACTTC
CDR3 protein: CASMSPGTGIYEQYF

CDR3 length: 15
J gene: TRBJ2-7
D gene: TRBD2
V gene: TRBV30
clone size: .
CDR3 DNA: TGTGCCTGGAGTGTTGCTAGCGGACCAGTCTACGAGCAGTACTTC
CDR3 protein: CAWSVASGPVYEQYF

CDR3 length: 15
J gene: TRBJ1-2
D gene: TRBD1
V gene: TRBV4-1
clone size: .
CDR3 DNA: TGCGCCAGCAGCCAAGAGACAGGGATCATCTATGGCTACACCTTC
CDR3 protein: CASSQETGIIYGYTF

CDR3 length: 15
J gene: TRBJ1-2
D gene: TRBD1
V gene: TRBV6-5
clone size: .
CDR3 DNA: TGTGCCAGCAGGGATCCGGGACAGGGATTCTATGGCTACACCTTC
CDR3 protein: CASRDPGQGFYGYTF

CDR3 length: 16
J gene: TRBJ1-1
D gene: .
V gene: TRBV27
clone size: .
CDR3 DNA: TGTGCCAGCAGTTCTTTAATTCGGGGAAGGGTCACTGAAGCTTTCTTT
CDR3 protein: CASSSLIRGRVTEAFF

CDR3 length: 17
J gene: TRBJ2-4
D gene: .
V gene: TRBV2
clone size: .
CDR3 DNA: TGTGCCAGCAGTGAAGAAAAGACAGGCTTAGCCAAAAACATTCAGTACTTC
CDR3 protein: CASSEEKTGLAKNIQYF

CDR3 length: 12
J gene: TRBJ2-7
D gene: TRBD1
V gene: TRBV5-1
clone size: .
CDR3 DNA: TGCGCCAGCAGCCCCACAGGGGACGAGCAGTACTTC
CDR3 protein: CASSPTGDEQYF

CDR3 length: 19
J gene: TRBJ2-1
D gene: TRBD2
V gene: TRBV7-8
clone size: .
CDR3 DNA: TGTGCCAGCAGCCCAATATCCGGGACTAGCGGGAAAGAGGGAAATGAGCAGTTCTTC
CDR3 protein: CASSPISGTSGKEGNEQFF

CDR3 length: 15
J gene: TRBJ2-7
D gene: TRBD1
V gene: TRBV10-2
clone size: .
CDR3 DNA: TGCGCCAGCAGTGAAACCGGGACAGGGGTTTACGAGCAGTACTTC
CDR3 protein: CASSETGTGVYEQYF

CDR3 length: 17
J gene: TRBJ2-1
D gene: TRBD2
V gene: TRBV7-6
clone size: .
CDR3 DNA: TGTGCCAGCAGCTTAGATCGCGCGGGAGGCATCTACAATGAGCAGTTCTTC
CDR3 protein: CASSLDRAGGIYNEQFF

CDR3 length: 14
J gene: TRBJ2-1
D gene: .
V gene: TRBV5-4
clone size: .
CDR3 DNA: TGTGCCAGCAGCTTCGGGGGCTCCTACAATGAGCAGTTCTTC
CDR3 protein: CASSFGGSYNEQFF

CDR3 length: 13
J gene: TRBJ2-7
D gene: .
V gene: TRBV27
clone size: once
CDR3 DNA: TGTGCCAGCAGTTTGGGGCTAACCTACGAGCAGTACTTC
CDR3 protein: CASSLGLTYEQYF